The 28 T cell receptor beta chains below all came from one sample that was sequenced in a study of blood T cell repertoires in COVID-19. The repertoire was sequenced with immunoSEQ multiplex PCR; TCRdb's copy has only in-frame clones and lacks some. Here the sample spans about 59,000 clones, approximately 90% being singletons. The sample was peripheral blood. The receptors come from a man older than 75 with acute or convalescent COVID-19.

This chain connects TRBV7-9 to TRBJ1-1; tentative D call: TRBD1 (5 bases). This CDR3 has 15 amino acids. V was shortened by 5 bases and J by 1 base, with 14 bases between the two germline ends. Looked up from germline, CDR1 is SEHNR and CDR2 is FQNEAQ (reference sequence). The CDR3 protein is CASSPGDPTNTEAFF. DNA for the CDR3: TGTGCCAGCAGCCCGGGGGATCCTACGAACACTGAAGCTTTCTTT.

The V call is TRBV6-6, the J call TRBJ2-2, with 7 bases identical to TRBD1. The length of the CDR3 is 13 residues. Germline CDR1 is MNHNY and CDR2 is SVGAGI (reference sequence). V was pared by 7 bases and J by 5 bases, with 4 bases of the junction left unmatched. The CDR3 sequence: CASKGAGTGELFF. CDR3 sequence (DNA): TGTGCCAGCAAGGGGGCAGGAACCGGGGAGCTGTTTTTT.

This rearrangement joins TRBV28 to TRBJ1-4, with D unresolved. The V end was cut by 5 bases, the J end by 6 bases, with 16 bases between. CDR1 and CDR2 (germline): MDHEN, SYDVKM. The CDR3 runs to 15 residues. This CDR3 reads CASSQYTAGDEKLFF. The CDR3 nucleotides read TGTGCCAGCAGTCAATACACCGCCGGGGATGAAAAACTGTTTTTT.

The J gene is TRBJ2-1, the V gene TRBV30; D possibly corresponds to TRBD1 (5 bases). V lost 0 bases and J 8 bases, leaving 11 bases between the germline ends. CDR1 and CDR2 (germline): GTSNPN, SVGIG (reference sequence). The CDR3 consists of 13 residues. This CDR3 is CAWSVQVPDEQFF. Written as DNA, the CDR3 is TGTGCCTGGAGTGTACAGGTTCCGGATGAGCAGTTCTTC.

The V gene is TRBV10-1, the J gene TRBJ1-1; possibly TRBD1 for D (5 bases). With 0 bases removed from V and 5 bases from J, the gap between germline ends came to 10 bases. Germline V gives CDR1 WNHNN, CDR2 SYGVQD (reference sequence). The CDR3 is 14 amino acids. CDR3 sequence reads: CASSESGVGTEAFF. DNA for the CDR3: TGCGCCAGCAGTGAGTCAGGGGTAGGGACTGAAGCTTTCTTT.

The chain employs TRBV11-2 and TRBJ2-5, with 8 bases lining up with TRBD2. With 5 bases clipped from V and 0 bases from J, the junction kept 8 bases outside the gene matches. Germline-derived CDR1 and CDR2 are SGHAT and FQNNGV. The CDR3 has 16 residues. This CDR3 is CASSPSSRGDQETQYF. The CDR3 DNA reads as TGTGCCAGCAGCCCTTCGTCGCGGGGGGACCAAGAGACCCAGTACTTC.

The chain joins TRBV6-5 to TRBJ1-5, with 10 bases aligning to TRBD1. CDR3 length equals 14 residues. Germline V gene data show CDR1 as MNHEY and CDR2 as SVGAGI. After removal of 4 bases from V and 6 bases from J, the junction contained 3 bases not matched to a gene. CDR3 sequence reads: CASSSGQGSQPQHF. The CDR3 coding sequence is TGTGCCAGCAGTTCGGGACAGGGGTCTCAGCCCCAGCATTTT.

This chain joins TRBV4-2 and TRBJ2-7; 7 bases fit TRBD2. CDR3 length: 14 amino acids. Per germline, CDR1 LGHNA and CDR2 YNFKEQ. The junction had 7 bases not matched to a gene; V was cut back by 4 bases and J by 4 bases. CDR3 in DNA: TGTGCCAGCAGCCTCGGGGGGACCTTGTACGAGCAGTACTTC. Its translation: CASSLGGTLYEQYF.

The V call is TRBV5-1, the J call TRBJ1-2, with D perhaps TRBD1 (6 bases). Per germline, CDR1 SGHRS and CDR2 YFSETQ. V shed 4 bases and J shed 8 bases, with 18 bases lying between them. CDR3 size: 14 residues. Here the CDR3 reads CASSRLQGESGYTF. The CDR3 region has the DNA TGCGCCAGCAGCCGTTTACAGGGAGAGAGCGGCTACACCTTC.

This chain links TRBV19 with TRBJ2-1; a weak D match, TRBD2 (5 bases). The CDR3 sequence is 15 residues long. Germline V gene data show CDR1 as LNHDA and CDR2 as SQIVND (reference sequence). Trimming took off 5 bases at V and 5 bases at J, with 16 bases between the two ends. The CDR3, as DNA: TGTGCCAGTAGTCCAGGAACGGGGTGGGACAATGAGCAGTTCTTC. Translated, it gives CASSPGTGWDNEQFF. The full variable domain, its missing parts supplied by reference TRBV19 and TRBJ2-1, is DGGITQSPKYLFRKEGQNVTLSCEQNLNHDAMYWYRQDPGQGLRLIYYSQIVNDFQKGDIAEGYSVSREKKESFPLTVTSAQKNPTAFYLCASSPGTGWDNEQFFGPGTRLTVL.

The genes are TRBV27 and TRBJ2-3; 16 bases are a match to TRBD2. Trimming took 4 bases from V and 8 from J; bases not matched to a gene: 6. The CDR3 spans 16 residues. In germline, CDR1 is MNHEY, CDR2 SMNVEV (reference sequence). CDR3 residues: CASSSGLAGGRGTQYF. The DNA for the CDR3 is TGTGCCAGCAGTTCGGGACTAGCGGGGGGGCGGGGTACGCAGTATTTT.

The chain's CDR3 is CASSPRSMNSPLHF. In DNA, the CDR3 is TGTGCCAGCAGCCCACGGAGTATGAATTCACCCCTCCACTTT. The genes are TRBV3-1 (or the pseudogene TRBV3-2) and TRBJ1-6; D unclear. Per germline, CDR1 LGHDT and CDR2 YNNKEL (reference sequence). The CDR3 has 14 amino acids. Trimming shortened V by 4 bases and J by 7 bases, and 11 bases separated the two germline ends.

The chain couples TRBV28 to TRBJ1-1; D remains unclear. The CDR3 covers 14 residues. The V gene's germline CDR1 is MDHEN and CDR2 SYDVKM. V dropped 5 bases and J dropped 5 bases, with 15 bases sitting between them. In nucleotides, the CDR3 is TGTGCCAGCAGTCCTGGACTGTCTGGGACTGAAGCTTTCTTT. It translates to CASSPGLSGTEAFF.

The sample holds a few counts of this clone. The CDR3 region is CASSLAGQGVLETQYF. The CDR3 DNA follows: TGTGCCAGCAGCTTAGCGGGACAGGGGGTACTGGAGACCCAGTACTTC. The chain joins TRBV7-2 to TRBJ2-5, with 11 nucleotides matching TRBD1. V was pared by 0 bases and J by 5 bases, with 5 bases of the junction left unmatched. This CDR3 contains 16 residues. Germline V gene sequence: CDR1 SGHTA, CDR2 FQGNSA. The full variable domain, in which reference TRBV7-2 and TRBJ2-5 provide the parts outside the CDR3, is GAGVSQSPSNKVTEKGKDVELRCDPISGHTALYWYRQSLGQGLEFLIYFQGNSAPDKSGLPSDRFSAERTGGSVSTLTIQRTQQEDSAVYLCASSLAGQGVLETQYFGPGTRLLVL.

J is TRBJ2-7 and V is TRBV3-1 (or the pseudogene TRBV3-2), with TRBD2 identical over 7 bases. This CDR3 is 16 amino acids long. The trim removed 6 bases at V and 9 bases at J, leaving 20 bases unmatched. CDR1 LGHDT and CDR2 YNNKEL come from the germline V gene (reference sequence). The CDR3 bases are TGTGCCAGCAGTGCGGGGCTAGCGGAGGCACCCCGGGGGCAGTACTTC. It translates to CASSAGLAEAPRGQYF.

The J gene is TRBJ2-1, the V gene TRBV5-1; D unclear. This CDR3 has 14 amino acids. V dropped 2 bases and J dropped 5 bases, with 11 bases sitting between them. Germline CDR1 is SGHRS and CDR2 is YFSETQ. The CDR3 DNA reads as TGCGCCAGCAGCTTCGCGCGGCGAGACAATGAGCAGTTCTTC. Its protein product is CASSFARRDNEQFF.

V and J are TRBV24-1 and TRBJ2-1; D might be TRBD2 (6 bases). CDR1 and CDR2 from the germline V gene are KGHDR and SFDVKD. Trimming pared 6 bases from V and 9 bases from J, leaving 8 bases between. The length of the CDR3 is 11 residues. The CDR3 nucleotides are TGTGCCACCAGTAGGCGGGGTGAGCAGTTCTTC. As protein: CATSRRGEQFF.

The CDR3 coding sequence is TGTGCCAGCAGCTCAGGAATGACTAGGATCTCCTACGAGCAGTACTTC. Its protein product is CASSSGMTRISYEQYF. This sequence joins TRBV6-2 or TRBV6-3 and TRBJ2-7, with D possibly matching TRBD2 (6 bases). CDR1 MNHEY and CDR2 SVGEGT come from the germline V gene. The CDR3 sequence is 16 residues long. Trimming removed 6 bases from V and 0 bases from J, with 18 bases in between.

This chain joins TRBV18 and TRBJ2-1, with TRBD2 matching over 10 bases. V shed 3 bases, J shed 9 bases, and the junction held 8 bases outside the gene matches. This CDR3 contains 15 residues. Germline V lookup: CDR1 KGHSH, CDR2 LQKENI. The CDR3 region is CASSPPGLATSEQFF. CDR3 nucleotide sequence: TGTGCCAGCTCACCCCCGGGACTAGCGACCAGTGAGCAGTTCTTC.

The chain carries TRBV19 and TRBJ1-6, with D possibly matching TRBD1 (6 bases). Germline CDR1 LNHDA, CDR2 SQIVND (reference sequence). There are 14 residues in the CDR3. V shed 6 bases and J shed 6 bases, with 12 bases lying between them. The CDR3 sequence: CASSMDSRNSPLHF. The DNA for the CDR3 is TGTGCCAGTAGCATGGACAGCCGTAATTCACCCCTCCACTTT.

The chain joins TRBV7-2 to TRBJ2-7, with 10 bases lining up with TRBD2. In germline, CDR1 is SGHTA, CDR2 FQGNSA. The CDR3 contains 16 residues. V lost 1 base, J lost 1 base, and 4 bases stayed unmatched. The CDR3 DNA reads TGTGCCAGCAGCTTAGATAGCGGGGGGACTTCCTACGAGCAGTACTTC. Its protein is CASSLDSGGTSYEQYF.

CDR3 sequence (DNA): TGTGCCACCAGTGATTGGTGGCAGGGGGCGGTTGAGCAGTTCTTC. Encoded protein: CATSDWWQGAVEQFF. The chain combines TRBV24-1 with TRBJ2-1, with TRBD1 identical over 8 bases. V was clipped by 2 bases and J by 9 bases; unmatched bases: 8. Germline CDR1 is KGHDR and CDR2 is SFDVKD. The CDR3 has 15 residues.

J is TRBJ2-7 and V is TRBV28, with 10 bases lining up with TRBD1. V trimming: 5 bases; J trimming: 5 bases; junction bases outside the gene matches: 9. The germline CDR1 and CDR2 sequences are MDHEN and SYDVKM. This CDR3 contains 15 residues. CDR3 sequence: CASSPSGQGSNEQYF. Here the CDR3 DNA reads TGTGCCAGCAGTCCCTCGGGACAGGGGAGCAACGAGCAGTACTTC. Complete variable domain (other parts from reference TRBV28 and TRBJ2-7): DVKVTQSSRYLVKRTGEKVFLECVQDMDHENMFWYRQDPGLGLRLIYFSYDVKMKEKGDIPEGYSVSREKKERFSLILESASTNQTSMYLCASSPSGQGSNEQYFGPGTRLTVT.

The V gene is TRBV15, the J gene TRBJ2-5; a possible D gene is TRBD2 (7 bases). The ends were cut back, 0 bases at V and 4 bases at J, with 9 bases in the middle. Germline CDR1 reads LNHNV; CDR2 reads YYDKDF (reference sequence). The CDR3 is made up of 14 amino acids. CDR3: CATSRDRGAETQYF. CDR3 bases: TGTGCCACCAGCAGAGATCGGGGGGCAGAGACCCAGTACTTC.

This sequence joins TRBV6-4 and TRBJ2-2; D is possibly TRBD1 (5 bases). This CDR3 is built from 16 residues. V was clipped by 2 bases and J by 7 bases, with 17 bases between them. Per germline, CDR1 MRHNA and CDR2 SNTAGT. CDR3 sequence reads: CASSDKLGQGGGELFF. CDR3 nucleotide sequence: TGTGCCAGCAGTGACAAACTTGGGCAGGGCGGCGGGGAGCTGTTTTTT.

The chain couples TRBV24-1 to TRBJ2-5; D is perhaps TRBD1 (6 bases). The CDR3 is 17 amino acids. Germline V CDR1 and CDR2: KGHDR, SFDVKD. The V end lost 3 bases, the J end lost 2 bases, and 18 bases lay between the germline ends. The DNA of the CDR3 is TGTGCCACCAGTGATGACCGGGACAAGGGCCTTCAAGAGACCCAGTACTTC. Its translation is CATSDDRDKGLQETQYF.

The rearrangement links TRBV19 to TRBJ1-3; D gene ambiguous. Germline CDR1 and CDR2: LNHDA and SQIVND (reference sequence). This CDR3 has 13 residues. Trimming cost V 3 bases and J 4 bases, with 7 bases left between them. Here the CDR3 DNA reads TGTGCCAGTAGTATGACTGACGGAAACACCATATATTTT. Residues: CASSMTDGNTIYF.

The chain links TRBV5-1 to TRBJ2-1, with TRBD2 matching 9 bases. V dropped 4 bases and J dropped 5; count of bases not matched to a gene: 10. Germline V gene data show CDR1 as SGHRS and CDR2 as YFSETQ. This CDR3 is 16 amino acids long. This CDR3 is CASSPVVTSGHNEQFF. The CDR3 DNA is TGCGCCAGCAGCCCGGTGGTGACTAGCGGTCACAATGAGCAGTTCTTC.